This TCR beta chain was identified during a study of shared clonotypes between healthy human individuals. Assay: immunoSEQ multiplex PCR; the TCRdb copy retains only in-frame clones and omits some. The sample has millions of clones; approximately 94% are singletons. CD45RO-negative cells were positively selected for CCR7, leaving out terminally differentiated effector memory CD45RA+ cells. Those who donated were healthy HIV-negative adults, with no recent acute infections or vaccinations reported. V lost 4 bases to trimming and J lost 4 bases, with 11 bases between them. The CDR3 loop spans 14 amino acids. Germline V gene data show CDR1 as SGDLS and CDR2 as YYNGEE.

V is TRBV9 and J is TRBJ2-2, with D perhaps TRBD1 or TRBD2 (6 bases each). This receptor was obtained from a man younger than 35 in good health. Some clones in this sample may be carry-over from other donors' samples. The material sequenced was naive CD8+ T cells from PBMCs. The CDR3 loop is CASSKGGGTGELFF. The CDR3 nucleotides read TGTGCCAGCAGCAAGGGGGGAGGCACCGGGGAGCTGTTTTTT.